The entry below describes one T cell receptor (beta chain). Original processing notes: Amplification of reference gene primers was used by the study to estimate nucleated cell counts. Method: immunoSEQ multiplex PCR; TCRdb's copy keeps in-frame clones and lacks some. The DNA was the basis for D and trimming; V, J and clone size are from that table. The data hold fewer than 110,000 clones, with roughly nine tenths observed a single time. The data derive from a study of blood T cell repertoires in COVID-19. Germline V lookup: CDR1 MDHEN, CDR2 SYDVKM. The CDR3 runs 15 residues. V shed 4 bases and J 5 bases; nucleotides not matched to a gene: 7.

The sample taken for sequencing was peripheral blood. The receptor was derived from a woman older than 75 in a cohort sampled during active COVID-19. The chain combines TRBV28 with TRBJ1-4; 7 positions agree with TRBD1. The DNA of the CDR3 is TGTGCCAGCAGTTCCCCCGGGACAGCAAATGAAAAACTGTTTTTT. Amino acid sequence: CASSSPGTANEKLFF. The variable domain in full, completed from reference TRBV28 and TRBJ1-4, reads DVKVTQSSRYLVKRTGEKVFLECVQDMDHENMFWYRQDPGLGLRLIYFSYDVKMKEKGDIPEGYSVSREKKERFSLILESASTNQTSMYLCASSSPGTANEKLFFGSGTQLSVL.